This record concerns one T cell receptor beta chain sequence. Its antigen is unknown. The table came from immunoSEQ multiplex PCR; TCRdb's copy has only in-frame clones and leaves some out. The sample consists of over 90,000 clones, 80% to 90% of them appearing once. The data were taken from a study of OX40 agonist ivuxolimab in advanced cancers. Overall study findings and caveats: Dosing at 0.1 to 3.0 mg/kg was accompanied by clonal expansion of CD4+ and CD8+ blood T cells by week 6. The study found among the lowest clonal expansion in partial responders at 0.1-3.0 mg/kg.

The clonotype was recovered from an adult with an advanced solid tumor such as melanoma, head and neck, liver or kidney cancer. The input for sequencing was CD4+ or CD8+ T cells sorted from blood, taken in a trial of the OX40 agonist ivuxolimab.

The CDR3 spells CASSLEGQPQHF. As DNA, the CDR3 is TGTGCCAGCAGCTTAGAAGGTCAGCCCCAGCATTTT. This chain uses TRBV7-2 with TRBJ1-5, with D unclear. The V gene lost 1 base and the J gene lost 6 bases, with 4 bases spanning the gap. CDR1 and CDR2 from the germline V gene are SGHTA and FQGNSA. The CDR3 has 12 residues.